Listed below are T cell receptor beta chains from one sample, sequenced in a study of CD8 T cells in ankylosing spondylitis. TCRdb reprocessed the 5' RACE reads via MiXCR and lists one record per CDR3 protein. The sample yields about 800,000 distinct CDR3 sequences, 12% seen once. Sequencing input: blood, either unsorted or a sorted T cell fraction (not recorded which). These receptors originate from a male donor with ankylosing spondylitis. Both conserved end residues are trimmed from each CDR3. Fields, in order: V gene, D gene, J gene, CDR3 protein. D genes are given only for firm matches.

v_call: TRBV4-3
d_call: NA
j_call: TRBJ2-1
cdr3_aa: ASSQDPPSFSYNEQF

v_call: TRBV2
d_call: TRBD1
j_call: TRBJ1-4
cdr3_aa: ASSRYRGRGENEKLF

v_call: TRBV5-1
d_call: NA
j_call: TRBJ1-6
cdr3_aa: ASSLFSENSPLH

v_call: TRBV7-2
d_call: TRBD1
j_call: TRBJ1-2
cdr3_aa: ASSLGQGVVNYGYT

v_call: TRBV6-1
d_call: NA
j_call: TRBJ2-7
cdr3_aa: ASSRSGRSSYEQY

v_call: TRBV25-1
d_call: NA
j_call: TRBJ1-6
cdr3_aa: ASSEFQGIESLH

v_call: TRBV20-1
d_call: NA
j_call: TRBJ2-2
cdr3_aa: SARDGGRGGYPGELF

v_call: TRBV20-1
d_call: NA
j_call: TRBJ2-5
cdr3_aa: SATQGLETQY

v_call: TRBV10-3
d_call: TRBD2
j_call: TRBJ2-5
cdr3_aa: AISRGTSGIGGETQY

v_call: TRBV12-3/TRBV12-4
d_call: NA
j_call: TRBJ1-5
cdr3_aa: ASSFWGARNQPQH

v_call: TRBV6-5
d_call: TRBD1
j_call: TRBJ2-3
cdr3_aa: ASRYRGPSTDTQY

v_call: TRBV5-3
d_call: NA
j_call: TRBJ2-2
cdr3_aa: ARSNRQTGELF

v_call: TRBV6-1
d_call: NA
j_call: TRBJ1-3
cdr3_aa: ASSPRISGNTIY

v_call: TRBV20-1
d_call: TRBD1
j_call: TRBJ1-2
cdr3_aa: SARPGTGAYGYT

v_call: TRBV6-1
d_call: TRBD1
j_call: TRBJ2-7
cdr3_aa: ASRTGYSKGDEQY

v_call: TRBV7-9
d_call: NA
j_call: TRBJ2-3
cdr3_aa: ASSLDPNPDTQY

v_call: TRBV5-1
d_call: NA
j_call: TRBJ2-1
cdr3_aa: ASSLVSSSEQF

v_call: TRBV9
d_call: NA
j_call: TRBJ2-5
cdr3_aa: ASSVDSQETQY

v_call: TRBV12-3/TRBV12-4
d_call: NA
j_call: TRBJ1-5
cdr3_aa: ASSLFGRVVPQH

v_call: TRBV10-3
d_call: TRBD2
j_call: TRBJ2-1
cdr3_aa: AITGTSGSTYNEQF

v_call: TRBV7-2
d_call: TRBD1
j_call: TRBJ2-7
cdr3_aa: ASSPRTGTAYEQY

v_call: TRBV6-2/TRBV6-3
d_call: NA
j_call: TRBJ1-5
cdr3_aa: ASSYSKGWSNQPQH